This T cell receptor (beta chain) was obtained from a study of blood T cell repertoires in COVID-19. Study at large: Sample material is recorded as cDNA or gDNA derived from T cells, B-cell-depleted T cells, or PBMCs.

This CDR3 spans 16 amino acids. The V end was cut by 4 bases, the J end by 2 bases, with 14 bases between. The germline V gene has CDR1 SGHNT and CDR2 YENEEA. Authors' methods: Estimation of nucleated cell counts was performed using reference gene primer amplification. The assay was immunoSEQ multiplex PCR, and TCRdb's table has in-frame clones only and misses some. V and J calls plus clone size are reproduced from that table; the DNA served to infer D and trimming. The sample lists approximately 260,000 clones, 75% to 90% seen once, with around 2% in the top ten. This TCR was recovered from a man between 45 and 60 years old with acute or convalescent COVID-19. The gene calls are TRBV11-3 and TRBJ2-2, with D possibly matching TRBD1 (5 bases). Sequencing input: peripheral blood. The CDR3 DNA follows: TGTGCCAGCAGCTCTCAGACAGAGATTAACACCGGGGAGCTGTTTTTT. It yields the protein CASSSQTEINTGELFF.